This T cell receptor (beta chain) was obtained from a study of blood T cell repertoires in COVID-19. This clone came up once. Some clones are missing from TCRdb's copy, which holds only in-frame ones; the method was immunoSEQ multiplex PCR. The data show over 20,000 clones, 82% seen once. This sequence was found in a human donor in a cohort sampled during active COVID-19. Sample: peripheral blood.

Here the CDR3 DNA reads TGTGCCACCAGCAGAGATCTCGGGGAGAGCACAGATACGCAGTATTTT. The encoded protein is CATSRDLGESTDTQYF. The genes are TRBV15 and TRBJ2-3, with D possibly matching TRBD2 (5 bases). The CDR3 runs 16 residues. The V gene lost 0 bases and the J gene lost 0 bases, with 10 bases spanning the gap. Germline CDR1 LNHNV, CDR2 YYDKDF (reference sequence).